The rows below give T cell receptor beta chains drawn from one sample of a study of response to subunit inactivated influenza vaccine. TCRdb used MiXCR to reprocess the RT-PCR reads, holding one entry per CDR3 protein. The profile shows over 450,000 distinct CDR3 sequences, 13% of them singletons. Sequencing was performed on PBMCs from blood, taken 45 days after vaccination. The receptors come from a man aged 50-59 years who received an inactivated influenza vaccine. The CDR3 runs from the conserved cysteine through the conserved F or W. The D gene is left open where the match is weak. Rows give clone size only sometimes, using once, few, many, or a class for an expanded clone.

V	J	size	length	D	CDR3	DNA
TRBV11-1	TRBJ2-1	-	20	TRBD2	CASSPKSGTSGVSSYNEQFF	TGTGCCAGCAGCCCAAAATCCGGGACTAGCGGGGTGAGCTCCTACAATGAGCAGTTCTTC
TRBV12-3/TRBV12-4	TRBJ2-6	few	15	-	CASSNAGSGANVLTF	TGTGCCAGCAGCAATGCGGGATCTGGGGCCAACGTCCTGACTTTC
TRBV20-1	TRBJ1-5	-	12	-	CSASSGIQPQHF	TGCAGTGCTAGTTCAGGGATTCAGCCCCAGCATTTT
TRBV5-1	TRBJ1-2	few	13	-	CASRVDGVYGYTF	TGCGCCAGCAGAGTGGACGGAGTATATGGCTACACCTTC
TRBV20-1	TRBJ1-2	-	13	TRBD1	CSAKNRDSYGYTF	TGCAGTGCCAAAAACCGGGACAGCTATGGCTACACCTTC
TRBV29-1	TRBJ2-7	many	14	-	CSVAGGTVSYEQYF	TGCAGCGTTGCAGGGGGGACAGTGTCCTACGAGCAGTACTTC
TRBV7-9	TRBJ2-5	many	13	-	CASSLAVNGYSYF	TGTGCCAGCAGCTTAGCGGTTAATGGTTATTCGTACTTC
TRBV5-1	TRBJ2-1	-	14	TRBD2	CASSLNQAGNEQFF	TGCGCCAGCAGCTTAAACCAAGCGGGGAATGAGCAGTTCTTC
TRBV25-1	TRBJ2-7	few	15	TRBD2	CASSARTSGRGEQYF	TGTGCCAGCAGTGCTAGGACTAGCGGGAGAGGCGAGCAGTACTTC
TRBV10-3	TRBJ2-5	many	13	-	CAISESGRETQYF	TGTGCCATCAGTGAGTCTGGCAGAGAGACCCAGTACTTC
TRBV15	TRBJ2-7	-	14	-	CATSRDLGVREQYF	TGTGCCACCAGCAGAGATTTGGGGGTAAGGGAGCAGTACTTC
TRBV13	TRBJ2-2	few	13	-	CASTTNPAGELFF	TGTGCCAGCACGACTAACCCCGCCGGGGAGCTGTTTTTT
TRBV20-1	TRBJ2-7	-	14	-	CSASPAGPAYEQYF	TGCAGTGCTAGTCCGGCGGGGCCTGCCTACGAGCAGTACTTC
TRBV3-1	TRBJ2-2	-	16	TRBD2	CASSRFGRGGTGELFF	TGTGCCAGCAGCCGCTTCGGGCGGGGGGGCACCGGGGAGCTGTTTTTT
TRBV9	TRBJ2-7	once	15	TRBD2	CASSPRVAGAVEQYF	TGTGCCAGCAGCCCCCGGGTAGCGGGAGCGGTTGAGCAGTACTTC
TRBV20-1	TRBJ2-2	-	15	-	CSASGGPSNTGELFF	TGCAGTGCTTCAGGGGGGCCTTCGAACACCGGGGAGCTGTTTTTT
TRBV19	TRBJ1-5	few	15	TRBD1	CASSVQGAGRQPQHF	TGTGCCAGTAGTGTACAGGGGGCCGGTCGGCAGCCCCAGCATTTT
TRBV7-6	TRBJ2-5	few	20	-	CASSFTRGAEPEGVSETQYF	TGTGCCAGCAGCTTCACAAGGGGGGCCGAGCCGGAGGGGGTTTCAGAGACCCAGTACTTC
TRBV20-1	TRBJ1-2	few	13	-	CSAREDSNYGYTF	TGCAGTGCTAGAGAAGACAGCAACTATGGCTACACCTTC
TRBV5-1	TRBJ1-1	many	13	-	CASSLVGVQSAFF	TGCGCCAGCAGCTTGGTTGGGGTTCAAAGCGCTTTCTTT
TRBV7-6	TRBJ1-1	few	16	-	CASSAGGLVGNTEAFF	TGTGCCAGCAGCGCGGGGGGCCTTGTCGGGAACACTGAAGCTTTCTTT
TRBV5-1	TRBJ2-1	-	17	TRBD2	CASSLEGLALAYNEQFF	TGCGCCAGCAGCTTGGAGGGACTAGCCTTAGCCTACAATGAGCAGTTCTTC
TRBV12-3/TRBV12-4	TRBJ2-3	-	11	-	CASSIGTGQYF	TGTGCCAGCAGTATCGGGACCGGCCAGTATTTT
TRBV4-2	TRBJ2-3	many	17	TRBD2	CASSQDRSGANTDTQYF	TGTGCCAGCAGCCAAGATCGCAGCGGGGCTAACACAGATACGCAGTATTTT
TRBV11-2	TRBJ2-3	-	17	TRBD1	CASSPWPRTGGTDTQYF	TGTGCCAGCAGCCCGTGGCCTAGGACAGGAGGCACAGATACGCAGTATTTT
TRBV5-1	TRBJ2-1	-	17	TRBD2	CASSRLQRGVTYNEQFF	TGCGCCAGCAGCCGACTTCAGCGGGGAGTTACCTACAATGAGCAGTTCTTC
TRBV10-3	TRBJ2-7	few	15	TRBD1	CAISVCRDRDCEQYF	TGTGCCATCAGTGTTTGCCGGGACAGGGATTGCGAGCAGTACTTC
TRBV24-1	TRBJ2-1	many	11	-	CATSVGVEQFF	TGTGCCACCAGTGTAGGAGTTGAGCAGTTCTTC
TRBV6-1	TRBJ2-4	few	14	-	CASRDRLAKNIQYF	TGTGCCAGTCGAGACAGACTAGCCAAAAACATTCAGTACTTC
TRBV4-1	TRBJ1-2	-	17	-	CASSQGLRMGSYPGYTF	TGCGCCAGCAGCCAAGGATTAAGGATGGGTTCCTATCCGGGCTACACCTTC
TRBV4-2	TRBJ2-3	-	15	-	CASSQVSDLSDTQYF	TGTGCCAGCAGCCAAGTATCAGACCTTTCAGATACGCAGTATTTT
TRBV10-3	TRBJ1-5	few	16	TRBD1	CAISETQGVGNQPQHF	TGTGCCATCAGTGAGACGCAGGGGGTCGGCAATCAGCCCCAGCATTTT
TRBV5-5	TRBJ2-5	few	14	-	CASSPRPWQETQYF	TGTGCCAGCAGCCCCAGGCCATGGCAAGAGACCCAGTACTTC